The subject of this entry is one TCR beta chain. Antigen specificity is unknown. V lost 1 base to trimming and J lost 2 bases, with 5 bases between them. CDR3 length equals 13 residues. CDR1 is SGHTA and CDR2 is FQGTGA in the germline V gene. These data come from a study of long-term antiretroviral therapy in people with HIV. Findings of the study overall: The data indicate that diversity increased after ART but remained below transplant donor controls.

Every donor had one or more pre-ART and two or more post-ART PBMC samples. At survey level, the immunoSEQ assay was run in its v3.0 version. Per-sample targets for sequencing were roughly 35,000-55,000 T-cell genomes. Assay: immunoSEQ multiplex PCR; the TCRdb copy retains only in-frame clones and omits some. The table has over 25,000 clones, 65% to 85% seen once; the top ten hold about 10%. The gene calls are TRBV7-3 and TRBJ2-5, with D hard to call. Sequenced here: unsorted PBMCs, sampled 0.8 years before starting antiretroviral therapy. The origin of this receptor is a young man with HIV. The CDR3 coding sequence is TGTGCCAGCAGCTTAAGTGCACAAGAGACCCAGTACTTC. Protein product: CASSLSAQETQYF.